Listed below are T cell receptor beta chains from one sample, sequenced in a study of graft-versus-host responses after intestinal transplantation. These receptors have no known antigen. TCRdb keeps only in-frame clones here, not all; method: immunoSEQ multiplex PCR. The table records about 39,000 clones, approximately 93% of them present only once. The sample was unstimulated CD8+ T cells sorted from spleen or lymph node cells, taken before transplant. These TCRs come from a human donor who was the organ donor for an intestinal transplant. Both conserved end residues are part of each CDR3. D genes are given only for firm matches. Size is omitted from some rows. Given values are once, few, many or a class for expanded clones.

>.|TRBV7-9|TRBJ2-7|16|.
CASSSQGSRTPYEQYF
TGTGCCAGCAGCTCTCAAGGGTCTCGGACCCCCTACGAGCAGTACTTC
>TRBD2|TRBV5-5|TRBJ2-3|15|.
CASRSGTSGTDTQYF
TGTGCCAGCAGATCCGGGACTAGTGGCACAGATACGCAGTATTTT
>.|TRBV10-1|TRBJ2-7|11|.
CARLGGYEQYF
TGCGCCAGACTTGGGGGTTACGAGCAGTACTTC
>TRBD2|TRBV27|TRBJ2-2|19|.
CASSLLGGPSGKNTGELFF
TGTGCCAGCAGCCTGCTTGGGGGGCCTAGCGGGAAAAACACCGGGGAGCTGTTTTTT
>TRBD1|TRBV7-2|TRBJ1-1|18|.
CASSLATRTGGDGTEAFF
TGTGCCAGCAGCTTAGCAACCCGGACAGGGGGCGACGGTACTGAAGCTTTCTTT
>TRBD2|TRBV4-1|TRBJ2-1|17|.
CASSQRSIAGGGNEQFF
TGCGCCAGCAGCCAACGATCAATAGCGGGAGGGGGCAATGAGCAGTTCTTC
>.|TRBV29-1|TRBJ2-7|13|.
CSVRTGADYEQYF
TGCAGCGTCCGTACTGGGGCCGACTACGAGCAGTACTTC
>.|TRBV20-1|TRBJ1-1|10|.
CSARGLEAFF
TGCAGTGCTAGGGGACTGGAAGCTTTCTTT
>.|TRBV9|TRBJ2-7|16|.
CASSHQGEGPTYEQYF
TGTGCCAGCAGCCACCAGGGGGAGGGCCCCACCTACGAGCAGTACTTC
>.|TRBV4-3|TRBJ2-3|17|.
CASSQRAGDVVPDTQYF
TGCGCCAGCAGCCAAAGGGCCGGGGACGTCGTCCCAGATACGCAGTATTTT
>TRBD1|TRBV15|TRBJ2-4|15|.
CATLPGTGFGNIQYF
TGTGCCACCCTTCCCGGGACAGGGTTCGGGAACATTCAGTACTTC
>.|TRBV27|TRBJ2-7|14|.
CASSLSGPGPEQYF
TGTGCCAGCAGTTTATCAGGGCCTGGGCCTGAGCAGTACTTC
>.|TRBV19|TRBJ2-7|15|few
CASSIDVGYAYEQYF
TGTGCCAGTAGTATAGATGTAGGATACGCCTACGAGCAGTACTTC
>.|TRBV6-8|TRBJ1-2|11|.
CASGLRYGYTF
TGTGCCAGCGGACTTCGCTATGGCTACACCTTC
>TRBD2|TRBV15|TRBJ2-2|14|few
CATWGGPNTGELFF
TGTGCCACCTGGGGGGGTCCGAACACCGGGGAGCTGTTTTTT
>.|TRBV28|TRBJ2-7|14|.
CASSPGTDNYEQYF
TGTGCCAGCAGTCCCGGGACGGATAACTACGAGCAGTACTTC
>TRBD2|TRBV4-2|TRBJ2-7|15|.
CASSQRASGTYEQYF
TGTGCCAGCAGCCAGCGCGCTAGCGGGACCTACGAGCAGTACTTC
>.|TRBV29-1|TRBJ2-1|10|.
CSVGGNEQFF
TGCAGCGTTGGGGGCAATGAGCAGTTCTTC
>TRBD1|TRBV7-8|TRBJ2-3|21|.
CASSGSGDRGRLAGAADTQYF
TGTGCCAGCAGCGGCAGCGGGGACAGGGGGCGTCTAGCGGGAGCGGCAGATACGCAGTATTTT
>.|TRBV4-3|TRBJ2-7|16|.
CASSQEEDCLGYEQYF
TGCGCCAGCAGCCAAGAAGAAGATTGTTTGGGGTACGAGCAGTACTTC
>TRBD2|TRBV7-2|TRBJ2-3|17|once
CASSPGLAFLRTDTQYF
TGTGCCAGCAGCCCGGGACTAGCTTTTTTGAGGACAGATACGCAGTATTTT
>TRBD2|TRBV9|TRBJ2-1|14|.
CASSVGSGSYEQFF
TGTGCCAGCAGCGTAGGGAGCGGGAGCTATGAGCAGTTCTTC
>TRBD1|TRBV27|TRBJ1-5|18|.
CASSPPWAGQPNNQPQHF
TGTGCCAGCAGCCCACCCTGGGCGGGACAGCCAAACAATCAGCCCCAGCATTTT
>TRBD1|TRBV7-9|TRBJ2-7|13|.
CASSLGQLYEQYF
TGTGCCAGCAGCCTGGGACAGCTCTACGAGCAGTACTTC
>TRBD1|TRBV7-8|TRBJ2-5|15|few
CASSLVWDREETQYF
TGTGCCAGCAGCTTAGTATGGGACAGGGAAGAGACCCAGTACTTC
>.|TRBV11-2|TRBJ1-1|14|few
CASSTFWGGTEAFF
TGTGCCAGCAGCACCTTTTGGGGTGGCACTGAAGCTTTCTTT
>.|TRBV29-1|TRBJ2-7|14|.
CSVEDTLAGHEQYF
TGCAGCGTTGAAGATACTCTGGCAGGGCACGAGCAGTACTTC
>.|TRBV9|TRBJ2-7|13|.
CASSVSSGYEQYF
TGTGCCAGCAGCGTAAGTTCCGGCTACGAGCAGTACTTC
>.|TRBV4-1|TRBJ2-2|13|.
CASSQERGGELFF
TGCGCCAGCAGCCAAGAGAGGGGCGGGGAGCTGTTTTTT
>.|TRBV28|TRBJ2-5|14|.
CASSLERVRETQYF
TGTGCCAGCAGTTTAGAAAGGGTGAGAGAGACCCAGTACTTC
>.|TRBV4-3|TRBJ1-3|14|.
CASSQAGLGDTIYF
TGCGCCAGCAGCCAAGCTGGACTGGGAGACACCATATATTTT
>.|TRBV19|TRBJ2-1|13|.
CASSIDRIDEQFF
TGTGCCAGTAGTATAGACAGGATAGATGAGCAGTTCTTC
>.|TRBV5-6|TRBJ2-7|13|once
CASSYGTNYEQYF
TGTGCCAGCAGTTACGGGACGAACTACGAGCAGTACTTC
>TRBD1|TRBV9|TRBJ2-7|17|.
CASSVSSGGRPGYEQYF
TGTGCCAGCAGCGTTTCTTCAGGGGGCCGTCCGGGGTACGAGCAGTACTTC
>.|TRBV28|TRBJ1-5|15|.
CASSLLRISNQPQHF
TGTGCCAGCAGTTTATTGCGGATAAGCAATCAGCCCCAGCATTTT
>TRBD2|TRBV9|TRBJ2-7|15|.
CASSVGASGFYEQYF
TGTGCCAGCAGCGTAGGGGCTAGCGGATTCTACGAGCAGTACTTC
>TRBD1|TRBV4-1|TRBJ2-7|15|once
CASSRPGQGDYEQYF
TGCGCCAGCAGCCGTCCGGGACAGGGTGATTACGAGCAGTACTTC
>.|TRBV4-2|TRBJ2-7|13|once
CASSKEVGAEQYF
TGTGCCAGCAGCAAAGAGGTCGGGGCCGAGCAGTACTTC
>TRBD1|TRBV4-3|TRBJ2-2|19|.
CASSQYWATGTGGFGELFF
TGCGCCAGCAGCCAATACTGGGCAACCGGGACAGGGGGCTTCGGGGAGCTGTTTTTT
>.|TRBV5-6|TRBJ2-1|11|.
CASSLNNEQFF
TGTGCCAGCAGCCTCAACAATGAGCAGTTCTTC
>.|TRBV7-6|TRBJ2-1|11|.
CASSLSGEQFF
TGTGCCAGCAGCTTGTCGGGCGAGCAGTTCTTC
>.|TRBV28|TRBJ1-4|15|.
CASSLFRGRDEKLFF
TGTGCCAGCAGTTTATTCCGGGGGCGGGATGAAAAACTGTTTTTT